This T cell receptor beta chain was retrieved from a study of cytomegalovirus exposure and HLA in healthy donors. The study, taken as a whole, reports: Information on immune exposure was restricted to one variable (CMV serostatus).

The PCR employed 60 Vbeta primers together with 13 Jbeta primers. Measured with immunoSEQ multiplex PCR; TCRdb has only the in-frame clones, and not every one. The sample holds around 200,000 clones; 80% to 85% are singletons and the top ten take about 1.6%. As for this clone: Its antigen is as yet unknown.

Germline CDR1 SNHLY, CDR2 FYNNEI. Trimming left V 4 bases short and J 1 base short, with 10 bases between. This CDR3 is 14 amino acids long. Sequenced input: PBMCs. This receptor was taken from a man over 45 in good health and CMV-seronegative. V and J are TRBV2 and TRBJ2-5; TRBD2 is a possible D gene (6 bases). The CDR3 sequence: CASSVLAVQETQYF. The CDR3 DNA is TGTGCCAGCAGTGTTTTAGCGGTCCAAGAGACCCAGTACTTC.